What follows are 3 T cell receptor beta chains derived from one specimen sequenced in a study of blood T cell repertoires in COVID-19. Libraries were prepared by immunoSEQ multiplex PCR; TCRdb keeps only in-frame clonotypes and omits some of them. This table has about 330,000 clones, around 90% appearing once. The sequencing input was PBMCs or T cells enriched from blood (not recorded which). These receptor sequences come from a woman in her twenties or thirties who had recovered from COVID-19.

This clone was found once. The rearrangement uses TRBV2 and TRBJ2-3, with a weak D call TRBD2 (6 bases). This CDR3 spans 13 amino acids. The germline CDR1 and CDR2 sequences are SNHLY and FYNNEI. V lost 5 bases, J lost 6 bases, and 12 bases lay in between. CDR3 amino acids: CASSIGRRDTQYF. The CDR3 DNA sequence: TGTGCCAGCAGTATAGGGAGGAGGGATACGCAGTATTTT.

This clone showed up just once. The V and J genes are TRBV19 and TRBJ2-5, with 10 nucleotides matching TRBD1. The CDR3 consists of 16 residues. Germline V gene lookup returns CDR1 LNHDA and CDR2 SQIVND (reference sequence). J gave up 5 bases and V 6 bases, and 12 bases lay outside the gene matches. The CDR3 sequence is CASRTGTGVFGETQYF. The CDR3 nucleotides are TGTGCCAGTAGGACCGGGACAGGGGTGTTCGGGGAGACCCAGTACTTC.

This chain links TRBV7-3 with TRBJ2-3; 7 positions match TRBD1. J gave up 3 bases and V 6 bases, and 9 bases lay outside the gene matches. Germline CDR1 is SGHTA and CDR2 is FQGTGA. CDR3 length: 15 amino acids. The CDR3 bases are TGTGCCAGCAGGCGTCTGGGACAGCCAACAGATACGCAGTATTTT. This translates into CASRRLGQPTDTQYF.